This TCR beta chain was sequenced during a study of T-cell reconstitution after alpha-beta-depleted transplantation in children. In germline, CDR1 is SNHLY, CDR2 FYNNEI. This CDR3 has 15 residues. The V end was cut by 1 base, the J end by 0 bases, with 7 bases between. Preparation of the TCRbeta library used unique molecular identifiers. TCRdb passed the PCR reads through MiXCR, listing each CDR3 protein once. This sample yields approximately 230,000 distinct CDR3 sequences, of which more than 20% are seen a single time; about 5% belongs to the top ten. Overall study results and limits: T-cell numbers and diversity one year post-transplant derived largely from freshly generated T cells. Reported findings indicate that, about two months after transplant, alpha-beta T cells came from several hundred expanded clones, which were derived from non-depleted graft cells. At day 60, the high TCRbeta diversity found in some patients originated from recipient T cells and thymic progenitors that had survived.

Turning to this clonotype: Its antigen is as yet unknown.

This chain uses TRBV2 with TRBJ2-1; D ambiguous. Specimen: PBMCs, mostly from graft donor cells, collected 360 days after TCRalphabeta/CD19-depleted stem cell transplant. This receptor was obtained from a female patient aged 2 to 10 who had a stem cell transplant for congenital amegakaryocytic thrombocytopenia, so the T cells may come from the graft donor. The CDR3 DNA reads TGTGCCAGCAGTGAAGAGCAAAGCTCCTACAATGAGCAGTTCTTC. Translating gives CASSEEQSSYNEQFF.